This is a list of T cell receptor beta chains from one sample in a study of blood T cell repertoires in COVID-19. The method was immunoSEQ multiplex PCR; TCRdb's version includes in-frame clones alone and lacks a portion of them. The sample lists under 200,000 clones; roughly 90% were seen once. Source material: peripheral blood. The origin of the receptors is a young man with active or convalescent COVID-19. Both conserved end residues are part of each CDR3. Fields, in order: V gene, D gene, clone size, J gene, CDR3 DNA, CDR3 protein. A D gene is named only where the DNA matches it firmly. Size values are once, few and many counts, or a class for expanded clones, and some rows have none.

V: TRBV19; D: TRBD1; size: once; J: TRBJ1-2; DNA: TGTGCCAGTAGTACCGGACAGGGGGTATATGGCTACACCTTC; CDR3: CASSTGQGVYGYTF
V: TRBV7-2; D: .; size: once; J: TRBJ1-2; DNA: TGTGCCAGCAGCTTAGGGCAGTTCTATGGCTACACCTTC; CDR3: CASSLGQFYGYTF
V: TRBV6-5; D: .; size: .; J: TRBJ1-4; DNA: TGTGCCAGCGTTCGGTCGGTGAATGAAAAACTGTTTTTT; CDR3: CASVRSVNEKLFF
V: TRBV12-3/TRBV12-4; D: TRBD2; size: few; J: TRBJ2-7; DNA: TGTGCCAGCAGTTCGGGAGGGCACGAGCAGTACTTC; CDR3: CASSSGGHEQYF
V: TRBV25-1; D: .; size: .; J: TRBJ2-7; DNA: TGTGCCAGCAGTGCCAGGGATCGCGAGCAGTACTTC; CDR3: CASSARDREQYF
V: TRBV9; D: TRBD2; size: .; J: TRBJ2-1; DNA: TGTGCCAGCAGCGTAGGTGGCGGGAGCCCTAATGAGCAGTTCTTC; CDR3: CASSVGGGSPNEQFF
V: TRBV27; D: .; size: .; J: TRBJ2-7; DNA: TGTGCCAGCAGTCTCGGGGAGAGTCGCGAGCAGTACTTC; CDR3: CASSLGESREQYF
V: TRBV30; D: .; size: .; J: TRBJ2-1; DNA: TGTGCCTGGAGTGTACTCCAGGGCTACAATGAGCAGTTCTTC; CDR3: CAWSVLQGYNEQFF
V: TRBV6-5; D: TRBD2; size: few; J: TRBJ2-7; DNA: TGTGCCAGCAGTCCTACTAGCGGAAATTTCTACGAGCAGTACTTC; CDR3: CASSPTSGNFYEQYF
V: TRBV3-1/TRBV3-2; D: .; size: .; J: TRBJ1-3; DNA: TGTGCCAGCAGCCCCCGACTAGGAAACACCATATATTTT; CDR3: CASSPRLGNTIYF
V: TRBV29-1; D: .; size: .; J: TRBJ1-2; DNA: TGCAGCGTATCCAGGGGCTATGGCTACACCTTC; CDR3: CSVSRGYGYTF
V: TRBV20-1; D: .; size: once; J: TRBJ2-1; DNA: TGCAGTGCTAGTCGAGCCCCCGAGCAGTTCTTC; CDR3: CSASRAPEQFF
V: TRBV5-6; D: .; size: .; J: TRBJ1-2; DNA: TGTGCCAGCAGCCCCGGGGGGAGAGCTGGGGGCTACACCTTC; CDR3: CASSPGGRAGGYTF
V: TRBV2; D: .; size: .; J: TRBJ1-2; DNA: TGTGCCAGCCACAGGGAATACGTGAACGGCTACACCTTC; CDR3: CASHREYVNGYTF
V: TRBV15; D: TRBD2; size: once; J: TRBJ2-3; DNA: TGTGCCACCAGCGGGGGACTAGCGGGGAGCACAGATACGCAGTATTTT; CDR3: CATSGGLAGSTDTQYF
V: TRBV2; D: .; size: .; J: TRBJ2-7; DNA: TGTGCCAGCAGCCGACCGGTACTACGGGACGAGCAGTACTTC; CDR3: CASSRPVLRDEQYF
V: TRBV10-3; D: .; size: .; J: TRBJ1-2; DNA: TGTGCCATCAGTGAGACGGTAGAAGGCTACACCTTC; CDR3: CAISETVEGYTF
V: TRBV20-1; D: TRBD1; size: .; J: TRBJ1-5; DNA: TGCAGTGCTAGTCTGGGACAGGATAGCAATCAGCCCCAGCATTTT; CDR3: CSASLGQDSNQPQHF
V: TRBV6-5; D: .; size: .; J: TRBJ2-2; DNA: TGTGCCAGCAGTCGCAGGGCTCCCGGGGAGCTGTTTTTT; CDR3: CASSRRAPGELFF
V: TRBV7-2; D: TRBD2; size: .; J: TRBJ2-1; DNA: TGTGCCAGCAGCACAGGGACTAGAGGGCAGTTCTTC; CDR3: CASSTGTRGQFF
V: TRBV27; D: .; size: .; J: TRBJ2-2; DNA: TGTGCCAGCAGTCCCGGGACTCCTGGGGAGCTGTTTTTT; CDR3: CASSPGTPGELFF
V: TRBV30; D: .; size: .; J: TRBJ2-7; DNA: TGTGCCTGGAGTGTAGTTGACAGCGATATCGGGGAGCAGTACTTC; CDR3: CAWSVVDSDIGEQYF
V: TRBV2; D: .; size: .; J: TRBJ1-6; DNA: TGTGCCAGCAGTGCCCCGGACCTACAGGGCTCCTCACCCCTCCACTTT; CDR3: CASSAPDLQGSSPLHF
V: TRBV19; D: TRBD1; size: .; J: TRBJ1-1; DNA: TGTGCCACAGGACAGGGGTTGAACACTGAAGCTTTCTTT; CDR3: CATGQGLNTEAFF
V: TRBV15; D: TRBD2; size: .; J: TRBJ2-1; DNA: TGTGCCACCAGCGGGGCTAGCGGGAGGGCCAATGAGCAGTTCTTC; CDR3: CATSGASGRANEQFF
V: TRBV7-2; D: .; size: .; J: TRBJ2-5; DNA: TGTGCCAGCAGCTTCGCGGAGACCCAGTACTTC; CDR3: CASSFAETQYF
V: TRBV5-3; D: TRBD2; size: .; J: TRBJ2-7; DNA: TGTGCCAGGAAGAATCGCGGGAGTTTAACTTACGAGCAGTACTTC; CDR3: CARKNRGSLTYEQYF
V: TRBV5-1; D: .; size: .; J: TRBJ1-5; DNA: TGCGCCAGCAGCTTGTGGGGCAATAGCAATCAGCCCCAGCATTTT; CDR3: CASSLWGNSNQPQHF
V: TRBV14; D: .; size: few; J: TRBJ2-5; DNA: TGTGCCAGCAGCCAAGAGCGATTAGAGACCCAGTACTTC; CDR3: CASSQERLETQYF
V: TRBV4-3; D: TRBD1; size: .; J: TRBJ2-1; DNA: TGCGCCAGCAGCCAACAGGGACAGGGGGGCAATGAGCAGTTCTTC; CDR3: CASSQQGQGGNEQFF
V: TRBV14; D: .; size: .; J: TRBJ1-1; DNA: TGTGCCAGCAGCCAAGATCTGGGGGCCACTGAAGCTTTCTTT; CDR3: CASSQDLGATEAFF
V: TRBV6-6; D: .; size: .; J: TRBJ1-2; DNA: TGTGCCAGCAGTTACTCCGGCGGCAGATCTCTCTACACCTTC; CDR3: CASSYSGGRSLYTF
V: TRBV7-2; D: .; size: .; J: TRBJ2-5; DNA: TGTGCCAGCAGCTTAGCTGATTATAAGCTAGTCTCCTCAGAGACCCAGTACTTC; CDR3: CASSLADYKLVSSETQYF
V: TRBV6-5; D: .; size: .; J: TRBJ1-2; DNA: TGTGCCAGCAGTAGGATGCAGGCGGGGGGCTACACCTTC; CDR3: CASSRMQAGGYTF
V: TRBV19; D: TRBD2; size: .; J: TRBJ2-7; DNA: TGTGCCAGTAGTATAGGACTAGCGGGAGGCCAAATCTACGAGCAGTACTTC; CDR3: CASSIGLAGGQIYEQYF
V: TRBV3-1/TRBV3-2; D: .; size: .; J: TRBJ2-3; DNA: TGTGCCAGCACCCCATTAGCAGGGACAGATACGCAGTATTTT; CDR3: CASTPLAGTDTQYF
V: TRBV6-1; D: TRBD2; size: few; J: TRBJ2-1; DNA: TGTGCCAGCAGTGAAGTTAGGAATCTAGCGGACAATGAGCAGTTCTTC; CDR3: CASSEVRNLADNEQFF
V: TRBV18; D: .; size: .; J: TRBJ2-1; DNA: TGTGCCAGCTCACCCCCGACTAGTTATGAGCAGTTCTTC; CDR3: CASSPPTSYEQFF
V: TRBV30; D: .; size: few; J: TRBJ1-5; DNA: TGTGCCTGGAGTCCCGGAGGAGATCAGCCCCAGCATTTT; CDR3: CAWSPGGDQPQHF
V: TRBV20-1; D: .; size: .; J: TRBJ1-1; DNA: TGCAGTGCTAGGAGCCAAACTGAAGCTTTCTTT; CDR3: CSARSQTEAFF
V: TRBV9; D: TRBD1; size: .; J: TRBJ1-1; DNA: TGTGCCAGCAGCGCGACCGGGACAGCGAACACTGAAGCTTTCTTT; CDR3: CASSATGTANTEAFF
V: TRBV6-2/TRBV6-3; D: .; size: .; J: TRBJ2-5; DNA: TGTGCCAGCAGTTATTATCGGGTCGGACCGGGGGTTGAGACCCAGTACTTC; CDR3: CASSYYRVGPGVETQYF
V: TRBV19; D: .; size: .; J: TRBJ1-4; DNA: TGTGCCAGTAGTATTTCGTTCCGTCGGTCGCCAGAAAAACTGTTTTTT; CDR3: CASSISFRRSPEKLFF
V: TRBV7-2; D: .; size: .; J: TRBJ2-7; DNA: TGTGCCAGCAGCCAGGTTTTAACCCTTTACGAGCAGTACTTC; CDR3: CASSQVLTLYEQYF
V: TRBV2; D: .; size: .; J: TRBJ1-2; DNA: TGTGCCAGCTGTCGACCGAGCGCGTACGGTTCCTATGGCTACACCTTC; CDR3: CASCRPSAYGSYGYTF
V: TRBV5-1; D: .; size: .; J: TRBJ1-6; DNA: TGCGCCAGCAGCGGAGGACAGCCTAATTCACCCCTCCACTTT; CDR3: CASSGGQPNSPLHF
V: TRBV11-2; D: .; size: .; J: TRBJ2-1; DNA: TGTGCCAGCAGCTTAGACGGGGGGCTACACTACAATGAGCAGTTCTTC; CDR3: CASSLDGGLHYNEQFF
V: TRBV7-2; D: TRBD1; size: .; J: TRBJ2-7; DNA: TGTGCCAGCAGCCGCCGGACAGGGCATCTCGAGCAGTACTTC; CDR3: CASSRRTGHLEQYF
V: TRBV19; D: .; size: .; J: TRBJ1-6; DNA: TGTGCCAGTAGTATAGGACAGCTGTTAAATTCACCCCTCCACTTT; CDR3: CASSIGQLLNSPLHF
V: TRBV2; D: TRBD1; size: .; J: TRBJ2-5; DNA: TGTGCCAGCAGGGAACGGGACAGGGGAGTTGTAGAGACCCAGTACTTC; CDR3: CASRERDRGVVETQYF
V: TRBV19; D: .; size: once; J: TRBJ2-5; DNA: TGTGCCAGTACCAAGGGACTGGGCCAAGAGACCCAGTACTTC; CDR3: CASTKGLGQETQYF
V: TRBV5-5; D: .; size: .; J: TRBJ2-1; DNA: TGTGCCAGCAGCCGACAAGCCTCCCCTACATTCAATGAGCAGTTCTTC; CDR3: CASSRQASPTFNEQFF
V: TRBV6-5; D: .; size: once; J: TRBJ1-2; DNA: TGTGCCAGCAGCCAAGACAGGCGCTATGGCTACACCTTC; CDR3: CASSQDRRYGYTF
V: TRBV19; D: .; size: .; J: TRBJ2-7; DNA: TGTGCCAGTAGTATTCAGCCTAGGTCGGTCGAGCAGTACTTC; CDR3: CASSIQPRSVEQYF